The 9 T cell receptor beta chains below come from one sample, sequenced in a study of T cell repertoires in cytomegalovirus infection. Via MiXCR, TCRdb re-called the reads, giving one row per CDR3 protein. The sample gives a few hundred thousand distinct CDR3 sequences, 30% to 40% of which show up once; about a sixth is in the top ten. Their antigens remain unidentified. Sequences were derived from cultured PBMCs, sampled from culture after CMV antigen stimulation. Every receptor here comes from a human donor in good health (CMV status not recorded). Some clones in this sample may be carry-over from other donors' samples.

This sequence joins TRBV20-1 and TRBJ2-1, with TRBD1 matching over 9 bases. Germline-derived CDR1 and CDR2 are DFQATT and SNEGSKA (reference sequence). The V and J ends lost 0 bases and 7 bases, in that order; junction bases with no gene match: 10. The length of the CDR3 is 16 residues. The CDR3 here is CSARDLGTGSLNEQFF. DNA of the CDR3: TGCAGTGCTAGAGATCTGGGGACAGGGTCTCTGAATGAGCAGTTCTTC.

This clonotype turned up a few times. The chain combines TRBV5-4 with TRBJ2-1, with TRBD2 matching over 7 bases. This CDR3 region has 15 residues. From germline, CDR1 is SGHNT and CDR2 YYREEE (reference sequence). J lost 8 bases, V lost 0 bases, and 8 bases had no gene match. The CDR3 DNA reads as TGTGCCAGCAGCTTGGTGCAGGTGGGGGGGGATGAGCAGTTCTTC. Translation gives CASSLVQVGGDEQFF.

This clonotype was observed a handful of times. The chain recombines TRBV7-2 with TRBJ2-7; TRBD2 might be the D (7 bases). V was clipped by 2 bases and J by 4 bases, with 12 bases between them. The CDR3 length is 14 residues. CDR1 and CDR2 (germline): SGHTA, FQGNSA. CDR3 residues: CASSLQGGAYEQYF. DNA for the CDR3: TGTGCCAGCAGCTTACAAGGGGGGGCGTACGAGCAGTACTTC.

This clonotype was seen repeatedly, ten times or more. The chain uses TRBV7-8 and TRBJ2-7; 7 bases agree with TRBD1. The germline V gene encodes CDR1 SGHVS and CDR2 FQNEAQ. The CDR3 is made up of 14 amino acids. With V trimmed by 4 bases and J by 1 base, 4 bases remained unmatched. The CDR3 DNA is TGTGCCAGCAGCTCAGACAGGGAGTCCTACGAGCAGTACTTC. It translates to CASSSDRESYEQYF.

The V gene is TRBV6-2 or TRBV6-3, the J gene TRBJ2-1; 8 nucleotides align to TRBD2. The CDR3 runs to 20 residues. Germline V lookup: CDR1 MNHEY, CDR2 SVGEGT. Unmatched junction bases numbered 15, after V lost 2 bases and J lost 0 bases. Here the CDR3 reads CASSYPLVGSGILSYNEQFF. DNA for the CDR3: TGTGCCAGCAGTTACCCTCTCGTGGGTAGCGGGATTCTCTCCTACAATGAGCAGTTCTTC.

The V gene is TRBV7-2, the J gene TRBJ1-1, with TRBD1 as a possible D gene (5 bases). CDR1 and CDR2 from the germline V gene are SGHTA and FQGNSA. The CDR3 sequence is 15 residues long. V dropped 3 bases and J dropped 5 bases, with 16 bases sitting between them. The CDR3 coding sequence is TGTGCCAGCAGCTTTTCCGGGACGGACGGGACTGAAGCTTTCTTT. Translation: CASSFSGTDGTEAFF.

This clonotype was recorded many times. The genes are TRBV7-8 and TRBJ1-4; 7 bases are shared with TRBD1. CDR3 length: 16 residues. CDR1 is SGHVS, CDR2 FQNEAQ, per germline. With V trimmed by 5 bases and J by 5 bases, 11 bases remained unmatched. This CDR3 is CASSPGEGAPNEKLFF. As DNA, the CDR3 is TGTGCCAGCAGCCCTGGAGAGGGGGCCCCAAATGAAAAACTGTTTTTT. Full variable domain (outside the CDR3, taken from reference TRBV7-8 and TRBJ1-4): GAGVSQSPRYKVAKRGQDVALRCDPISGHVSLFWYQQALGQGPEFLTYFQNEAQLDKSGLPSDRFFAERPEGSVSTLKIQRTQQEDSAVYLCASSPGEGAPNEKLFFGSGTQLSVL.

This clonotype was seen a few times. This sequence joins TRBV18 and TRBJ2-1; 9 bases are a match to TRBD2. J lost 0 bases, V lost 3 bases, and 6 bases had no gene match. The germline V gene encodes CDR1 KGHSH and CDR2 LQKENI. The CDR3 spans 17 residues. DNA for the CDR3: TGTGCCAGCTCACCCGCGGGAGGGCCGAGCTCCTACAATGAGCAGTTCTTC. Translation gives CASSPAGGPSSYNEQFF. Full variable domain (remainder filled in from reference TRBV18 and TRBJ2-1): NAGVMQNPRHLVRRRGQEARLRCSPMKGHSHVYWYRQLPEEGLKFMVYLQKENIIDESGMPKERFSAEFPKEGPSILRIQQVVRGDSAAYFCASSPAGGPSSYNEQFFGPGTRLTVL.

The sample holds a few counts of this clonotype. The chain has TRBV11-2 and TRBJ1-1; D may be TRBD1 (6 bases). V was cut by 7 bases and J by 0 bases, with 18 bases left in between. The CDR3 runs 16 residues. CDR1 is SGHAT, CDR2 FQNNGV, per germline. The CDR3 sequence is CASTQVPQGLNTEAFF. The DNA for the CDR3 is TGTGCCAGCACCCAGGTCCCACAGGGCCTGAACACTGAAGCTTTCTTT. Based on the CDR3 plus reference TRBV11-2 and TRBJ1-1, the full variable domain is EAGVAQSPRYKIIEKRQSVAFWCNPISGHATLYWYQQILGQGPKLLIQFQNNGVVDDSQLPKDRFSAERLKGVDSTLKIQPAKLEDSAVYLCASTQVPQGLNTEAFFGQGTRLTVV.